This is a list of T cell receptor beta chains from one sample in a study of T cell responses to AZD1222 COVID-19 vaccine. TCRdb's table, derived via immunoSEQ multiplex PCR, lists solely in-frame clones and lacks some. The profile shows 120,000 or so clones, roughly 90% of them singletons. The material sequenced was peripheral blood, taken on day 0 of MenACWY control vaccination. The receptor source for this set is an adult in good health. Both conserved end residues are part of each CDR3. Each record gives: CDR3 length, D gene, J gene, clone size, V gene, CDR3 DNA, CDR3 protein. The D gene is left open where the match is weak. The listing skips clone size in some rows; elsewhere it reads once, few, many or a size class.

len: 16; d_gene: -; j_gene: TRBJ2-1; abundance: -; v_gene: TRBV27; CDR3nt: TGTGCCAGCAGCCCCCTGGTCTCGAGCTCCTACAATGAGCAGTTCTTC; CDR3aa: CASSPLVSSSYNEQFF
len: 15; d_gene: TRBD2; j_gene: TRBJ2-5; abundance: -; v_gene: TRBV6-5; CDR3nt: TGTGCCAGCAGTTATACGTTAGCGGGAAAAGAGACCCAGTACTTC; CDR3aa: CASSYTLAGKETQYF
len: 14; d_gene: -; j_gene: TRBJ1-5; abundance: few; v_gene: TRBV9; CDR3nt: TGTGCCAGCAGCGTTGGGCAGGGTAGTCAGCCCCAGCATTTT; CDR3aa: CASSVGQGSQPQHF
len: 14; d_gene: -; j_gene: TRBJ1-2; abundance: -; v_gene: TRBV27; CDR3nt: TGTGCCAGCAGTTTATATGCGGATTCCTATGGCTACACCTTC; CDR3aa: CASSLYADSYGYTF
len: 14; d_gene: -; j_gene: TRBJ1-2; abundance: -; v_gene: TRBV7-9; CDR3nt: TGTGCCAGCAGCTTAGCTACCGGGCCCTTAGGCTACACCTTC; CDR3aa: CASSLATGPLGYTF
len: 17; d_gene: -; j_gene: TRBJ2-2; abundance: -; v_gene: TRBV6-8; CDR3nt: TGTGCCAGGTCCCCGGCGCCAGCAATGGCGAGGTCCGGGGAGCTGTTTTTT; CDR3aa: CARSPAPAMARSGELFF
len: 12; d_gene: -; j_gene: TRBJ2-5; abundance: -; v_gene: TRBV24-1; CDR3nt: TGTGCCACCAGTGACACGAAAGAGACCCAGTACTTC; CDR3aa: CATSDTKETQYF
len: 17; d_gene: TRBD1; j_gene: TRBJ1-3; abundance: -; v_gene: TRBV3-1/TRBV3-2; CDR3nt: TGTGCCAGCAGCCAAGATCCAGGCAGGGGGCGTAGAAACACCATATATTTT; CDR3aa: CASSQDPGRGRRNTIYF
len: 12; d_gene: -; j_gene: TRBJ1-1; abundance: -; v_gene: TRBV12-3/TRBV12-4; CDR3nt: TGTGCCAGCAGTTTCGGTCTATCGGAAGCTTTCTTT; CDR3aa: CASSFGLSEAFF
len: 15; d_gene: TRBD2; j_gene: TRBJ2-1; abundance: -; v_gene: TRBV6-1; CDR3nt: TGTGCCAGCAGTGAAGTCAGCGGGGGGTACAATGAGCAGTTCTTC; CDR3aa: CASSEVSGGYNEQFF
len: 13; d_gene: -; j_gene: TRBJ2-5; abundance: -; v_gene: TRBV5-4; CDR3nt: TGTGCCAGCACCTCGAGTGGGGTTAGCATCCAGTACTTC; CDR3aa: CASTSSGVSIQYF
len: 15; d_gene: -; j_gene: TRBJ2-3; abundance: -; v_gene: TRBV12-5; CDR3nt: TGTGCTAGTGCCCCCCAGGGCGGCAGCATAGATACGCAGTATTTT; CDR3aa: CASAPQGGSIDTQYF
len: 12; d_gene: -; j_gene: TRBJ2-4; abundance: -; v_gene: TRBV12-3/TRBV12-4; CDR3nt: TGTGCCAGCAGTTTAGGAGGGTCAGGGCAGTACTTC; CDR3aa: CASSLGGSGQYF
len: 14; d_gene: TRBD2; j_gene: TRBJ2-5; abundance: -; v_gene: TRBV6-5; CDR3nt: TGTGCCAGCAGGGTAGCGGGAGGCCAAGAGACCCAGTACTTC; CDR3aa: CASRVAGGQETQYF
len: 16; d_gene: TRBD2; j_gene: TRBJ2-5; abundance: -; v_gene: TRBV7-8; CDR3nt: TGTGCCAGCGGGGGGAGACAGCGGGGAACTCAAGAGACCCAGTACTTC; CDR3aa: CASGGRQRGTQETQYF
len: 12; d_gene: -; j_gene: TRBJ2-1; abundance: -; v_gene: TRBV19; CDR3nt: TGTGCCAGTAGTATCAGGGGCTATGAGCAGTTCTTC; CDR3aa: CASSIRGYEQFF
len: 15; d_gene: -; j_gene: TRBJ2-7; abundance: -; v_gene: TRBV9; CDR3nt: TGTGCCAGCAGCCGTGACACGATGAAGATCTACGAGCAGTACTTC; CDR3aa: CASSRDTMKIYEQYF
len: 13; d_gene: TRBD1; j_gene: TRBJ2-2; abundance: -; v_gene: TRBV6-5; CDR3nt: TGTGCCAGCATACAGGGGGACACCGGGGAGCTGTTTTTT; CDR3aa: CASIQGDTGELFF
len: 15; d_gene: TRBD1; j_gene: TRBJ2-2; abundance: -; v_gene: TRBV28; CDR3nt: TGTGCCAGCGGAACCGGGACAGCGAACACCGGGGAGCTGTTTTTT; CDR3aa: CASGTGTANTGELFF
len: 11; d_gene: -; j_gene: TRBJ1-1; abundance: -; v_gene: TRBV28; CDR3nt: TGTGCCAGCAGTTTGTCCACTGAAGCTTTCTTT; CDR3aa: CASSLSTEAFF
len: 14; d_gene: -; j_gene: TRBJ1-3; abundance: -; v_gene: TRBV5-1; CDR3nt: TGCGCCAGCAGCTTGGCAGGTCGTGGAAACACCATATATTTT; CDR3aa: CASSLAGRGNTIYF
len: 16; d_gene: -; j_gene: TRBJ1-2; abundance: -; v_gene: TRBV6-5; CDR3nt: TGTGCCAGCAGTTACTCGTCTTTGGGACCCCTGGGGGGCTACACCTTC; CDR3aa: CASSYSSLGPLGGYTF
len: 13; d_gene: -; j_gene: TRBJ1-5; abundance: -; v_gene: TRBV9; CDR3nt: TGTGCCAGCAGCGTAGAGGGGAGTCAGCCCCAGCATTTT; CDR3aa: CASSVEGSQPQHF
len: 14; d_gene: -; j_gene: TRBJ1-1; abundance: -; v_gene: TRBV29-1; CDR3nt: TGCAGCGTTGAAGATTACCCTTTGAACACTGAAGCTTTCTTT; CDR3aa: CSVEDYPLNTEAFF
len: 16; d_gene: TRBD2; j_gene: TRBJ2-7; abundance: -; v_gene: TRBV5-1; CDR3nt: TGCGCCAGCAGCTTTAGAGCGGGAGGGGGATCCTACGAGCAGTACTTC; CDR3aa: CASSFRAGGGSYEQYF
len: 15; d_gene: -; j_gene: TRBJ1-2; abundance: -; v_gene: TRBV2; CDR3nt: TGTGCCAGCAGCCGGGAGGCCCTTCCTAACTATGGCTACACCTTC; CDR3aa: CASSREALPNYGYTF
len: 12; d_gene: -; j_gene: TRBJ2-7; abundance: -; v_gene: TRBV7-9; CDR3nt: TGTGCCAGCAGCTTACTAGCCTACGAGCAGTACTTC; CDR3aa: CASSLLAYEQYF
len: 14; d_gene: -; j_gene: TRBJ2-1; abundance: once; v_gene: TRBV5-1; CDR3nt: TGCGCCAGCAGCTCCCTTCACGGGGTAGATGAGCAGTTCTTC; CDR3aa: CASSSLHGVDEQFF
len: 13; d_gene: TRBD1; j_gene: TRBJ2-1; abundance: -; v_gene: TRBV19; CDR3nt: TGTGCCAGTAGCAAGGGGGCCCACAATGAGCAGTTCTTC; CDR3aa: CASSKGAHNEQFF
len: 16; d_gene: TRBD2; j_gene: TRBJ2-7; abundance: -; v_gene: TRBV3-1/TRBV3-2; CDR3nt: TGTGCCAGCAGCCAAGGGATGGGACTAAAGCCTTACGAGCAGTACTTC; CDR3aa: CASSQGMGLKPYEQYF
len: 14; d_gene: TRBD2; j_gene: TRBJ2-7; abundance: -; v_gene: TRBV18; CDR3nt: TGTGCCAGCTCCCCTAGCGGGAGGCTCTACGAGCAGTACTTC; CDR3aa: CASSPSGRLYEQYF
len: 15; d_gene: -; j_gene: TRBJ1-5; abundance: -; v_gene: TRBV7-6; CDR3nt: TGTGCCAGCAGCTTAGCAGCAGATAGCAATCAGCCCCAGCATTTT; CDR3aa: CASSLAADSNQPQHF
len: 14; d_gene: -; j_gene: TRBJ1-5; abundance: once; v_gene: TRBV6-5; CDR3nt: TGTGCCAGCAAACAGGGAATCGGCAATCAGCCCCAGCATTTT; CDR3aa: CASKQGIGNQPQHF
len: 20; d_gene: TRBD2; j_gene: TRBJ2-3; abundance: few; v_gene: TRBV12-5; CDR3nt: TGTGCTAGTGGTTTGGTACGATGTGAGCGGGGTCGAGGGGGCACAGATACGCAGTATTTT; CDR3aa: CASGLVRCERGRGGTDTQYF
len: 14; d_gene: -; j_gene: TRBJ2-4; abundance: -; v_gene: TRBV7-9; CDR3nt: TGTGCCAGCAGCTTAGAGACTACCTATGACATTCAGTACTTC; CDR3aa: CASSLETTYDIQYF
len: 16; d_gene: TRBD2; j_gene: TRBJ2-3; abundance: -; v_gene: TRBV5-1; CDR3nt: TGCGCCAGCAGCTCCACGGGACTACCATTCACAGATACGCAGTATTTT; CDR3aa: CASSSTGLPFTDTQYF
len: 13; d_gene: -; j_gene: TRBJ2-3; abundance: once; v_gene: TRBV6-2/TRBV6-3; CDR3nt: TGTGCCAGCAGTTACGGTCTAGTGGATACGCAGTATTTT; CDR3aa: CASSYGLVDTQYF
len: 14; d_gene: -; j_gene: TRBJ2-2; abundance: -; v_gene: TRBV15; CDR3nt: TGTGCCACCAGCAGAGTCGGGGTCAGCGGGGAGCTGTTTTTT; CDR3aa: CATSRVGVSGELFF
len: 14; d_gene: -; j_gene: TRBJ1-6; abundance: once; v_gene: TRBV5-6; CDR3nt: TGTGCCAGCAGCTGGGGTGTCGATAATTCACCCCTCCACTTT; CDR3aa: CASSWGVDNSPLHF
len: 15; d_gene: -; j_gene: TRBJ1-2; abundance: -; v_gene: TRBV30; CDR3nt: TGTGCCTGGATTGGCAGCTACTTTGCGAACTATGGCTACACCTTC; CDR3aa: CAWIGSYFANYGYTF
len: 12; d_gene: -; j_gene: TRBJ1-2; abundance: -; v_gene: TRBV5-5; CDR3nt: TGTGCCAGCAGTACAGCTGACTATGGCTACACCTTC; CDR3aa: CASSTADYGYTF
len: 15; d_gene: TRBD2; j_gene: TRBJ2-7; abundance: -; v_gene: TRBV27; CDR3nt: TGTGCCAGCAGTACCCGGACTAGCGGGAGGGACGAGCAGTACTTC; CDR3aa: CASSTRTSGRDEQYF
len: 15; d_gene: -; j_gene: TRBJ2-3; abundance: -; v_gene: TRBV9; CDR3nt: TGTGCCAGCAGCCCCCCCGGGACCGACACAGATACGCAGTATTTT; CDR3aa: CASSPPGTDTDTQYF